This entry features one T cell receptor (beta chain) sequence. This sample was included in a study of shared clonotypes between healthy human individuals. Libraries were prepared by immunoSEQ multiplex PCR; TCRdb keeps only in-frame clonotypes and omits some of them. The sample lists over 1.4 million clones; roughly 96% were seen once. The TCR was taken from a man younger than 45 in good health. Material: naive CD4+ T cells sorted from blood. Stated subset: CD45RA+ positively selected.

The CDR3 sequence is CASNPGQRAYEQYF. The CDR3 bases are TGTGCCAGCAACCCGGGACAGAGAGCCTACGAGCAGTACTTC. The genes are TRBV6-5 and TRBJ2-7; TRBD1 agrees at 7 bases. The CDR3 loop spans 14 amino acids. The germline CDR1 and CDR2 sequences are MNHEY and SVGAGI. The ends lost 7 bases at V and 2 bases at J; junction bases unmatched: 8.